This T cell receptor (beta chain) was sequenced for a study of CD8 T cells in ankylosing spondylitis. Overall study findings and caveats: Typical of ankylosing spondylitis blood, it appeared, was a TCR beta motif of fewer than 10 highly homologous variants. Reportedly, matched ankylosing spondylitis synovial fluid was significantly enriched for disease-linked clones.

Each TCR beta library was made by quantitative 5'-RACE that incorporated molecular barcodes. TCRdb used MiXCR to reprocess the 5' RACE reads, holding one entry per CDR3 protein. The table includes approximately 100,000 distinct CDR3 sequences, almost 8.5% detected once. The germline V and J ends were trimmed by 4 bases and 5 bases, with 9 bases remaining between them. The CDR3 contains 13 residues. Looked up from germline, CDR1 is MNHEY and CDR2 is SMNVEV (reference sequence). Regarding this clonotype: The antigen is not known.

The TCR comes from a male donor with ankylosing spondylitis or in good health (not recorded which). The chain carries TRBV27 and TRBJ1-5, with D perhaps TRBD1 (6 bases). Sequences were obtained from blood, either unsorted or a sorted T cell fraction (not recorded which). The CDR3 sequence: CASSSRGDQPQHF. CDR3 nucleotides: TGTGCCAGCAGTTCGAGGGGGGATCAGCCCCAGCATTTT.